The 13 T cell receptor beta chains in this list originate from one sample, sequenced in a study of human T cells and chemical hapten exposure. The sample's time point: patch test 1, 2 weeks after DPC sensitization. Treatment specified: therapeutic diphenylcyclopropenone sensitization with weekly scalp DPC. TCRdb re-called the RACE reads with MiXCR, one entry per CDR3 protein. The table has approximately 80,000 distinct CDR3 sequences, 6% to 9% seen once; the top ten hold roughly 1.5%. This material consisted of whole blood, taken in connection with sensitization to the hapten diphenylcyclopropenone (DPC). These receptors were taken from a woman in her 30s with alopecia areata. Some clones in this sample may be carry-over from other donors' samples.

This clonotype has a handful of counts. The genes are TRBV12-3 or TRBV12-4 and TRBJ2-3; D is uncertain. V was clipped by 2 bases and J by 2 bases, with 11 bases between them. CDR3 size: 15 residues. The CDR3 region has the DNA TGTGCCAGCAGTTTAATTGGCTCTCCCACAGATACGCAGTATTTT. This encodes CASSLIGSPTDTQYF.

This clonotype was found a few times. The chain combines TRBV20-1 with TRBJ2-5; D is unresolved. CDR3 length: 13 residues. Germline V gene lookup returns CDR1 DFQATT and CDR2 SNEGSKA (reference sequence). Trimming shortened V by 5 bases and J by 4 bases, and 14 bases separated the two germline ends. The CDR3 nucleotides are TGCAGTGCTGGGCTAGTCGGCCCAGAGACCCAGTACTTC. It specifies CSAGLVGPETQYF.

The table lists this clonotype with many counts. This chain joins TRBV27 and TRBJ1-1, with 7 positions matching TRBD1. CDR1 MNHEY and CDR2 SMNVEV come from the germline V gene (reference sequence). CDR3 length: 14 amino acids. V shed 5 bases and J 7 bases; nucleotides not matched to a gene: 10. Written as DNA, the CDR3 is TGTGCCAGCAGTACCGACAGGGTTTTCAATGAAGCTTTCTTT. It translates to CASSTDRVFNEAFF.

Many counts were recorded for this clonotype. The chain carries TRBV5-4 and TRBJ1-4; no clear D gene. Germline CDR1 and CDR2: SGHNT and YYREEE (reference sequence). This CDR3 has 12 residues. Trimming removed 4 bases at V and 7 bases at J, with 8 bases between. The chain's CDR3 is CASSATGEKLFF. The CDR3 DNA is TGTGCCAGCAGCGCGACGGGTGAAAAACTGTTTTTT.

This clonotype was recorded a few times. The CDR3 here is CASLDRNTDEAFF. CDR3 bases: TGTGCCTCCCTTGATCGAAATACAGATGAAGCTTTCTTT. The chain employs TRBV30 and TRBJ1-1, with unresolved D. Trimming took off 7 bases at V and 7 bases at J, with 19 bases between the two ends. The CDR3 totals 13 residues. Germline loops: CDR1 GTSNPN, CDR2 SVGIG (reference sequence).

This clonotype was detected many times. This sequence joins TRBV7-9 and TRBJ2-7; unclear D gene. The CDR3 contains 14 residues. V lost 1 base and J lost 3, with 10 bases in between. Germline CDR1 is SEHNR and CDR2 is FQNEAQ (reference sequence). The CDR3 DNA reads TGTGCCAGCAGCTTAGGGAAAGGGATCTACGAGCAGTACTTC. It codes for CASSLGKGIYEQYF.

In this sample, this clonotype turned up many times. CDR3 nucleotide sequence: TGTGCCAGCAGGGGGGACAGGGGAGCTAACTATGGCTACACCTTC. This encodes CASRGDRGANYGYTF. This chain uses TRBV2 with TRBJ1-2, with 10 positions matching TRBD1. The length of the CDR3 is 15 residues. Germline trimming cut 6 bases from V and 0 bases from J; bases unmatched to any gene: 4. The germline V gene has CDR1 SNHLY and CDR2 FYNNEI.

This clonotype came up a few times. This chain connects TRBV10-3 to TRBJ1-1; D may be TRBD1 (5 bases). The CDR3 sequence is 15 residues long. V shed 4 bases and J shed 1 base, with 13 bases lying between them. The germline V gene has CDR1 ENHRY and CDR2 SYGVKD. The CDR3 DNA sequence: TGTGCCATCAGTGCGGTGATGGGGGAGAACACTGAAGCTTTCTTT. This translates into CAISAVMGENTEAFF.

This clonotype was counted many times. The gene calls are TRBV6-5 and TRBJ2-7, with 7 bases lining up with TRBD1. The ends lost 6 bases at V and 0 bases at J; junction bases unmatched: 2. CDR3 size: 13 residues. Germline CDR1 and CDR2: MNHEY and SVGAGI. The CDR3 DNA reads TGTGCCAGCAGGGGGGACAGCTCCTACGAGCAGTACTTC. Translation gives CASRGDSSYEQYF.

This clonotype was seen repeatedly, ten times or more. The V gene is TRBV6-4, the J gene TRBJ2-2, with 10 bases fitting TRBD1. Per germline, CDR1 MRHNA and CDR2 SNTAGT. The CDR3 is 14 residues long. Unmatched junction bases numbered 2, after V lost 6 bases and J lost 4 bases. The CDR3 nucleotides read TGTGCCAGCAGCGGGACAGGGGTCACCGGGGAGCTGTTTTTT. Protein: CASSGTGVTGELFF.

The sample holds many counts of this clonotype. This sequence joins TRBV29-1 and TRBJ1-5, with D possibly being TRBD1 (6 bases). The germline gives CDR1 SQVTM, CDR2 ANQGSEA. The V end lost 2 bases, the J end lost 6 bases, and 14 bases lay between the germline ends. The CDR3 loop spans 14 amino acids. The CDR3 sequence: CSVELSGAGQPQHF. As DNA, the CDR3 is TGCAGCGTTGAATTGTCGGGGGCCGGTCAGCCCCAGCATTTT.

Notes on this clonotype: Sequence at one end of the junction differs from germline and may be a read error. This chain joins TRBV2 and TRBJ1-2; 7 nucleotides line up with TRBD1. Germline loops: CDR1 SNHLY, CDR2 FYNNEI. The CDR3 consists of 15 residues. The chain's CDR3 is CSSSENTGVGYGYTF. CDR3 bases: TGTTCCAGCAGTGAAAACACAGGGGTCGGCTATGGCTACACCTTC.

The chain links TRBV29-1 to TRBJ1-2; no reliable D call. Trimming removed 5 bases at V and 2 bases at J, with 21 bases between. The CDR3 loop spans 16 amino acids. Germline lookup yields CDR1 SQVTM and CDR2 ANQGSEA. In nucleotides, the CDR3 is TGCAGCGTTTTTTCGCCCTACTCTAGAAGGAACTATGGCTACACCTTC. Translating it yields CSVFSPYSRRNYGYTF.